This section outlines one T cell receptor beta chain sequence together with its context. The germline V gene encodes CDR1 SGHDN and CDR2 FVKESK. There are 16 residues in the CDR3. TCRdb reanalyzed the 5' RACE reads, giving one entry per CDR3 protein sequence and no DNA. Here the sample table reports 500,000 to 700,000 distinct CDR3 sequences. This sample was included in a study of T cells expressing NK-cell markers. The receptor's source is a man younger than 35 in good health. The source material was blood T cells: a sorted CD56 or NKG2C T cell subset, CD4+ or CD8+ T cells, or bulk PBMC T cells (not recorded which). The chain joins TRBV14 to TRBJ2-7; TCRdb designates TRBD2, a call that cannot be tested without DNA. The CDR3 sequence: CASSQDGIAGPHEQYF.